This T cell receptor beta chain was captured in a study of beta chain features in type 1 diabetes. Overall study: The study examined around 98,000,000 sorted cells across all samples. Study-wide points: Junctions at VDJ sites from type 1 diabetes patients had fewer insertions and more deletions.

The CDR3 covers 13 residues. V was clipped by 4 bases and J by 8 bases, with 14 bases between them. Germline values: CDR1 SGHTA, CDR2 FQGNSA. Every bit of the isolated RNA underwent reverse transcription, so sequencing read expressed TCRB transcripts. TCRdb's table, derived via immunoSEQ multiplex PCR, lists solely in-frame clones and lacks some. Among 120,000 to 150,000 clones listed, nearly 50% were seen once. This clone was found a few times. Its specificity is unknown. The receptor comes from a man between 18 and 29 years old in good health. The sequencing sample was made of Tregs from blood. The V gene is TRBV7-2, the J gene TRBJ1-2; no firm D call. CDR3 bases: TGTGCCAGCAGCTCCCCAAGACTCCAAGGCTACACCTTC. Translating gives CASSSPRLQGYTF. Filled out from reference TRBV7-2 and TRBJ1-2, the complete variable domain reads GAGVSQSPSNKVTEKGKDVELRCDPISGHTALYWYRQSLGQGLEFLIYFQGNSAPDKSGLPSDRFSAERTGGSVSTLTIQRTQQEDSAVYLCASSSPRLQGYTFGSGTRLTVV.